This TCR beta chain is from a study of OX40 agonist ivuxolimab in advanced cancers. Context from the whole study: The costimulatory receptor OX40 (CD134) was targeted by ivuxolimab, a fully human IgG2 agonistic monoclonal antibody. Prior anti-PD-1, anti-PD-L1 or anti-CTLA-4 therapy was permitted, and roughly two fifths of dose-escalation patients had received checkpoint inhibitors. Of the roughly 53 patients in dose escalation, approximately 20 had hepatocellular carcinoma, about 15 had melanoma, 9 had renal cell carcinoma and 9 had head and neck cancer. Three dose-escalation patients achieved partial responses, one with hepatocellular carcinoma and two with cutaneous melanoma. The point of sequencing TCRbeta in the periphery was to test whether ivuxolimab changed TCR sequence diversity and drove clonal T-cell expansion. Intravenous ivuxolimab was administered to patients every 2 weeks at six dose levels: 0.01, 0.1, 0.3, 1.5, 3 and 10 mg/kg. The paper covers the monotherapy dose-escalation part of the phase I ivuxolimab trial, which included N ≈ 50 patients. In the dose-escalation cohort, more than 80% of patients were male, and the mean age was roughly 60 years with a range of roughly 20 to 79. Beyond this particular receptor, the publication reports: Low levels of normalized T-cell clonal expansion were also seen in some patients who did not respond. Partial responders in the 0.1-3.0 mg/kg groups had among the lowest normalized peripheral clonal expansion, especially among CD8+ T cells. After ivuxolimab, CD8+ T cells had more expanded clones than CD4+ T cells on average. At doses of 0.1 to 3.0 mg/kg, clonal expansion of both CD4+ and CD8+ blood T cells was observed from baseline to week 6. Antigen specificity was not determined for the clonally expanded peripheral T cells.

V loses 0 bases, J loses 0 bases, and the germline ends lie 11 bases apart. The germline V gene supplies CDR1 LGHNA and CDR2 YSLEER. CDR3 length: 17 amino acids, cysteine to phenylalanine. Only the CDR3 part of the read is kept: 51 bases, read in frame from the first base. Patients with a history of autoimmune disease or receiving systemic immunosuppression were excluded from the trial. In every dose cohort, peripheral blood was drawn for TCR sequencing at baseline, cycle 4 day 1, and cycle 7 day 1. Samples came from an open-label, multicenter, first-in-human phase I dose-escalation trial of ivuxolimab. The trial enrolled adults with locally advanced or metastatic head and neck squamous cell, hepatocellular, melanoma or renal cell carcinoma. Before TCR sequencing, CD4+ and CD8+ T cells were separately sorted from peripheral blood. About this clone: It lacks a known antigen. There are no base qualities to consult, and no much larger clone falls within one base.

For sequencing of the TCRbeta CDR3 region, genomic DNA was extracted from the sorted cells. The immunoSEQ Assay was used to sequence the TCRbeta CDR3 regions. Drawn from immuneACCESS, this table holds only the in-frame rearrangements with V and J called that TCRdb kept. Clones are partly lost; checked studies trace under half to an unresolved V gene and leave the rest unexplained. The sample yields about 48,000 clones; about four fifths were counted once. In total, the top ten clones hold more than 0.95% of the sample. The specimen was CD4+ or CD8+ T cells sorted from blood, collected in a trial of the OX40 agonist ivuxolimab. The chain was built from TRBV4-3 and TRBJ2-2; no D gene can be assigned with confidence. The receptor was isolated from an adult with an advanced solid tumor such as melanoma, head and neck, liver or kidney cancer. The DNA is TGCGCCAGCAGCCAAGATTATTGGGCAGCGAACACCGGGGAGCTGTTTTTT. It translates as CASSQDYWAANTGELFF.